This T cell receptor beta chain was obtained from a study of T cells in Graves' hyperthyroidism and ophthalmopathy. This clonotype was seen repeatedly, ten times or more. This CDR3 spans 14 amino acids. Trimming removed 2 bases from V and 1 base from J, with 8 bases in between. Germline-derived CDR1 and CDR2 are LGHDT and YNNKEL (reference sequence). There were TCR beta CDR3 regions amplified from RNA transcripts. The HTBI set primed first-round TCR CDR3 RT-PCR. TCRdb re-called the multiplex PCR reads with MiXCR, one entry per CDR3 protein. The data show about 400,000 distinct CDR3 sequences, with more than 13% seen just once and over 25% held by the top ten.

Sequenced: blood. The V call is TRBV3-1, the J call TRBJ1-1, with a tentative D call TRBD1 (5 bases). This TCR derives from a woman aged 30 to 39 with Graves' hyperthyroidism. The DNA of the CDR3 is TGTGCCAGCAGCCAATTTCAGGGGAACACTGAAGCTTTCTTT. Encoded protein: CASSQFQGNTEAFF.